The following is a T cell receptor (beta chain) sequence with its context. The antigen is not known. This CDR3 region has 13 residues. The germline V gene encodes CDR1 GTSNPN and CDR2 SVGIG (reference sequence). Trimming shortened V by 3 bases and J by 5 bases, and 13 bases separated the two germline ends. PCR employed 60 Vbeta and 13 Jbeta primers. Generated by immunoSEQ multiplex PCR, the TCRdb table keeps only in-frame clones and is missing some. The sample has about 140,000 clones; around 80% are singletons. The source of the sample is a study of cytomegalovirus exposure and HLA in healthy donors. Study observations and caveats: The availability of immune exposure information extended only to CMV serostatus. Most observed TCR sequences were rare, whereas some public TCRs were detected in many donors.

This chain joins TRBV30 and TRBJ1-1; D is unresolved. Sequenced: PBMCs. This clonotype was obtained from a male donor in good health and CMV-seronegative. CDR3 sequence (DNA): TGTGCCTGGAGCCGCAAGGCGGGGACTGAAGCTTTCTTT. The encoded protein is CAWSRKAGTEAFF.